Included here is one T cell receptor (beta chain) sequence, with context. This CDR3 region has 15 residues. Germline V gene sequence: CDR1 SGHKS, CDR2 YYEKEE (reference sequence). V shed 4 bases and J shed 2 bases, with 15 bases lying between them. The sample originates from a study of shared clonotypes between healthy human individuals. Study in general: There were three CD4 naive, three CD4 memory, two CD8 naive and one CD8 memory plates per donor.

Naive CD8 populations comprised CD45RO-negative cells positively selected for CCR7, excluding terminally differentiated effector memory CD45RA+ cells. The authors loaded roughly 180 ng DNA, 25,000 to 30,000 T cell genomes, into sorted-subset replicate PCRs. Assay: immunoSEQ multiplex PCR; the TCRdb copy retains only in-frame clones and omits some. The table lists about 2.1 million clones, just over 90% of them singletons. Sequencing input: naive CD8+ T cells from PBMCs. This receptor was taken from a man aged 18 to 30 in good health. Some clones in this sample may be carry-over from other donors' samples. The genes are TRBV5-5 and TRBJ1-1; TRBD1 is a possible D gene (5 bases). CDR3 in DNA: TGTGCCAGCAGCAAGGTCCAGGGAAAAAACACTGAAGCTTTCTTT. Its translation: CASSKVQGKNTEAFF.